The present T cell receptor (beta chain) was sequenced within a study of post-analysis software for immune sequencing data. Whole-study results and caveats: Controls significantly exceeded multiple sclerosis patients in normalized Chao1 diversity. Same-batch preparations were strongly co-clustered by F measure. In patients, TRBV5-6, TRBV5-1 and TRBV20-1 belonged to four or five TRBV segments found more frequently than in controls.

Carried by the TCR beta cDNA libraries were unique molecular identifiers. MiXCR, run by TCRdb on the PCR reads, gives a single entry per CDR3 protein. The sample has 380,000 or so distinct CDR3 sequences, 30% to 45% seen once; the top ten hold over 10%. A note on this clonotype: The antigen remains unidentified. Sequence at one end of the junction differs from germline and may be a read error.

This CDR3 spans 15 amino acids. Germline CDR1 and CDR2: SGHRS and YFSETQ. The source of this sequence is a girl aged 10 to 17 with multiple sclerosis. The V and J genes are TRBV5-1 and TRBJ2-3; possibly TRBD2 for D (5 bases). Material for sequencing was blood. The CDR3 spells CASGFSSGSTDTQYF. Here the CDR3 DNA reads TGCGCCAGCGGCTTTTCCAGCGGAAGCACAGATACGCAGTATTTT. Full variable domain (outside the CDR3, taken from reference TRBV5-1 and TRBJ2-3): KAGVTQTPRYLIKTRGQQVTLSCSPISGHRSVSWYQQTPGQGLQFLFEYFSETQRNKGNFPGRFSGRQFSNSRSEMNVSTLELGDSALYLCASGFSSGSTDTQYFGPGTRLTVL.